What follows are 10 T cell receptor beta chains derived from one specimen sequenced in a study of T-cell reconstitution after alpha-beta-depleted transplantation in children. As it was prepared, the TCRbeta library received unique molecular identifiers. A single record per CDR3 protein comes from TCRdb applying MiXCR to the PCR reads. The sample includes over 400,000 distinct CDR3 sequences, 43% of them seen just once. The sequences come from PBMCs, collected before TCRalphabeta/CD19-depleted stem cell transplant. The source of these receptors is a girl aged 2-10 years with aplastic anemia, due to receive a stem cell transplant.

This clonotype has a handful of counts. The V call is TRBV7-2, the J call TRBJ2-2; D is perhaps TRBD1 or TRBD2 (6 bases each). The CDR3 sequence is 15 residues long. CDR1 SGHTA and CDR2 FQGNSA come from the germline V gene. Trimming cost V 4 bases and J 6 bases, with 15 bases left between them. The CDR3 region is CASSWGQGGAGELFF. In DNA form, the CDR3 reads TGTGCCAGCAGCTGGGGGCAGGGAGGCGCCGGGGAGCTGTTTTTT. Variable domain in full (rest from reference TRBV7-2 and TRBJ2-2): GAGVSQSPSNKVTEKGKDVELRCDPISGHTALYWYRQSLGQGLEFLIYFQGNSAPDKSGLPSDRFSAERTGGSVSTLTIQRTQQEDSAVYLCASSWGQGGAGELFFGEGSRLTVL.

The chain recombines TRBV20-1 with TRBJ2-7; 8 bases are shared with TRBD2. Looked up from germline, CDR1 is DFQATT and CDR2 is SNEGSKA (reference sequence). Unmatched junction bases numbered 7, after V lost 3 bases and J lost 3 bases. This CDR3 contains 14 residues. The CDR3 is CSARLPGLVYEQYF. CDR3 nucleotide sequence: TGCAGTGCTAGGCTACCGGGACTAGTCTACGAGCAGTACTTC.

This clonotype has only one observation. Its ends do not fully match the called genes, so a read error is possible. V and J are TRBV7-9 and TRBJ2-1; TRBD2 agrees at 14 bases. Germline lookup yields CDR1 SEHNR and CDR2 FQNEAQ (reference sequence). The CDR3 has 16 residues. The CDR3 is CAISKRLAGGYNEQFF. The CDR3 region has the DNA TGTGCCATCAGCAAGCGACTAGCGGGAGGGTACAATGAGCAGTTCTTC.

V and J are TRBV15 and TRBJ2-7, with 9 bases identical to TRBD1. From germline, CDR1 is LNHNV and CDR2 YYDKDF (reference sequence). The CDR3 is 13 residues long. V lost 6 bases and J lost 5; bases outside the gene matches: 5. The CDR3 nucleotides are TGTGCCACCAGACCGACAGGGGGTCACGAGCAGTACTTC. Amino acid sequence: CATRPTGGHEQYF.

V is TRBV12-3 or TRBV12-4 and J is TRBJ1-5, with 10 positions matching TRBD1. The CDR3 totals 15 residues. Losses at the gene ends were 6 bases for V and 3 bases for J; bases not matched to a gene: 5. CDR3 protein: CASSRGQGINQPQHF. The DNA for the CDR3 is TGTGCCAGCAGCAGGGGACAGGGGATCAATCAGCCCCAGCATTTT.

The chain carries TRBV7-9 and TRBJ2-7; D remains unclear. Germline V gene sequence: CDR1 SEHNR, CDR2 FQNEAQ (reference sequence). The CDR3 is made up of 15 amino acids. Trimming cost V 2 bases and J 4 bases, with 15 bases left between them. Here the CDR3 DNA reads TGTGCCAGCAGCTTACCGACCGGAGAAATGTACGAGCAGTACTTC. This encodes CASSLPTGEMYEQYF.

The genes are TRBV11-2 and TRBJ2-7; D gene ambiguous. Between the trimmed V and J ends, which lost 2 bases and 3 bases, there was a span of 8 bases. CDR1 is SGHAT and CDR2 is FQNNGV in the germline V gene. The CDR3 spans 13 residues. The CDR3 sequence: CASSLIGFYEQYF. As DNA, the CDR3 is TGTGCCAGCAGCTTAATCGGGTTCTACGAGCAGTACTTC. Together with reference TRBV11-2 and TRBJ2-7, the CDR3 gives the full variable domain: EAGVAQSPRYKIIEKRQSVAFWCNPISGHATLYWYQQILGQGPKLLIQFQNNGVVDDSQLPKDRFSAERLKGVDSTLKIQPAKLEDSAVYLCASSLIGFYEQYFGPGTRLTVT.

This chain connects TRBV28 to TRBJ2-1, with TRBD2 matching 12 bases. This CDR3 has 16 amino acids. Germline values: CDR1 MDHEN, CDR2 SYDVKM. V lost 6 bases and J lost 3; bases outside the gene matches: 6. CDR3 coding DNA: TGTGCCAGCAGCCCCGGGACTAGCGGGTACTACAATGAGCAGTTCTTC. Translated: CASSPGTSGYYNEQFF.

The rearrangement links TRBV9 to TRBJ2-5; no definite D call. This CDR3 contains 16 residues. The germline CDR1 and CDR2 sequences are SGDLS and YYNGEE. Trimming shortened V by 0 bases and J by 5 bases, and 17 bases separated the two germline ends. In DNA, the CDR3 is TGTGCCAGCAGCGTAGGTCAAGCACGTACAGTCGAGACCCAGTACTTC. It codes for CASSVGQARTVETQYF.

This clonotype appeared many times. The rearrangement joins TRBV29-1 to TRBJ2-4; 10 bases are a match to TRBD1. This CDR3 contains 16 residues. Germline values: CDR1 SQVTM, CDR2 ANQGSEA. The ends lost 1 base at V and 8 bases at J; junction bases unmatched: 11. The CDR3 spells CSVEGDRGRGVDIQYF. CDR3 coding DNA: TGCAGCGTTGAAGGTGACAGGGGGCGAGGCGTAGACATTCAGTACTTC.